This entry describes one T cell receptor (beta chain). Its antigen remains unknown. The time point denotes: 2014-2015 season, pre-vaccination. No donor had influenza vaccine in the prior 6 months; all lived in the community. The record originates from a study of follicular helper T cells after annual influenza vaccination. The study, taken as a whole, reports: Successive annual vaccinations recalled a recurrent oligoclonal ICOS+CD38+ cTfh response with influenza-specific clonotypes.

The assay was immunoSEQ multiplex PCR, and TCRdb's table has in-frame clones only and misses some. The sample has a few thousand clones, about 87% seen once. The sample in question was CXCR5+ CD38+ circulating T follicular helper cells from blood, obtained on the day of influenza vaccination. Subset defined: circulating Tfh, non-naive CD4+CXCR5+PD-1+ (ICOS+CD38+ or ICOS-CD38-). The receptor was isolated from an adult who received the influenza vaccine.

CDR3 DNA sequence: TGTGCCAGCTCACCTCCGACAGGGTCGCAAGGCTACACCTTC. Its translation: CASSPPTGSQGYTF. This chain joins TRBV18 and TRBJ1-2, with 7 nucleotides matching TRBD1. Trimming at V came to 3 bases and at J to 8 bases, leaving 9 bases not matched to a gene. Germline CDR1 reads KGHSH; CDR2 reads LQKENI. This CDR3 is built from 14 residues.